Listed here are 7 T cell receptor beta chains from one sample, sequenced in a study of blood T cell repertoires in COVID-19. The assay was immunoSEQ multiplex PCR, and TCRdb's table has in-frame clones only and misses some. The data show fewer than 400,000 clones, about 90% seen once. Sequenced: PBMCs or T cells enriched from blood (not recorded which). The receptors were gathered from a man in his thirties or forties who had recovered from COVID-19.

V gene TRBV5-1 combines with J gene TRBJ1-4, with 11 bases that match TRBD1. This CDR3 spans 14 amino acids. CDR1 and CDR2 (germline): SGHRS, YFSETQ. Trimming removed 4 bases from V and 7 bases from J; junction bases left unmatched: 3. The CDR3 sequence: CASSQGTGGEKLFF. The CDR3 DNA reads TGCGCCAGCAGCCAGGGGACAGGGGGTGAAAAACTGTTTTTT. Full variable domain (missing parts from reference TRBV5-1 and TRBJ1-4): KAGVTQTPRYLIKTRGQQVTLSCSPISGHRSVSWYQQTPGQGLQFLFEYFSETQRNKGNFPGRFSGRQFSNSRSEMNVSTLELGDSALYLCASSQGTGGEKLFFGSGTQLSVL.

The CDR3 nucleotides are TGTGCCAGCAGTTTGCTACTAGCGGGGGGGTTTAATGAGCAGTTCTTC. It is translated as CASSLLLAGGFNEQFF. The V call is TRBV27, the J call TRBJ2-1; 13 nucleotides agree with TRBD2. CDR1 is MNHEY, CDR2 SMNVEV, per germline (reference sequence). Trimming cost V 3 bases and J 7 bases; bases outside gene matches: 6. The CDR3 has 16 amino acids.

This chain joins TRBV28 and TRBJ2-7; possibly TRBD1 for D (5 bases). Germline values: CDR1 MDHEN, CDR2 SYDVKM. Trimming took 6 bases from V and 3 from J, leaving 12 bases between them. This CDR3 has 13 amino acids. This CDR3 is CASRGADDYEQYF. The CDR3 nucleotides are TGTGCCAGCAGAGGGGCGGACGACTACGAGCAGTACTTC.

The V and J genes are TRBV11-1 and TRBJ2-5; 9 bases fit TRBD2. The germline V gene has CDR1 SGHAT and CDR2 FQDESV (reference sequence). V was pared by 2 bases and J by 2 bases, with 6 bases of the junction left unmatched. This CDR3 comprises 16 residues. The CDR3 is CASSLSLAGTQETQYF. As DNA, the CDR3 is TGTGCCAGCAGCTTAAGTCTAGCGGGGACTCAAGAGACCCAGTACTTC. Full variable domain (rest looked up from reference TRBV11-1 and TRBJ2-5): EAEVAQSPRYKITEKSQAVAFWCDPISGHATLYWYRQILGQGPELLVQFQDESVVDDSQLPKDRFSAERLKGVDSTLKIQPAELGDSAMYLCASSLSLAGTQETQYFGPGTRLLVL.

The genes are TRBV18 and TRBJ2-5; 13 positions agree with TRBD2. The CDR3 is 17 residues long. V was pared by 0 bases and J by 3 bases, with 4 bases of the junction left unmatched. Germline V CDR1 and CDR2: KGHSH, LQKENI. The DNA for the CDR3 is TGTGCCAGCTCACCACCACTAGCGGGGGGGATCGAAGAGACCCAGTACTTC. This gives the protein CASSPPLAGGIEETQYF.

V and J are TRBV28 and TRBJ1-2; maybe TRBD1 (5 bases). The germline CDR1 and CDR2 sequences are MDHEN and SYDVKM. Trimming removed 4 bases from V and 3 bases from J, with 15 bases in between. The CDR3 contains 15 residues. CDR3 nucleotide sequence: TGTGCCAGCAGTTCCCACGACAGATTATACTATGGCTACACCTTC. It encodes CASSSHDRLYYGYTF.

The rearrangement uses TRBV6-5 and TRBJ1-5; perhaps TRBD1 as D (6 bases). Germline CDR1 reads MNHEY; CDR2 reads SVGAGI. V was cut by 1 base and J by 4 bases, with 11 bases left in between. This CDR3 contains 15 residues. CDR3 coding DNA: TGTGCCAGCAGTTACTTAGCAGGGGTGAATCAGCCCCAGCATTTT. Protein: CASSYLAGVNQPQHF.